This TCR beta chain was sequenced in a study of T cells after somatic rescue of genetic block. The V gene's germline CDR1 is GTSNPN and CDR2 SVGIG (reference sequence). This CDR3 is built from 14 residues. Trimming cost V 3 bases and J 8 bases; bases outside gene matches: 11. Clones were read by immunoSEQ multiplex PCR, and TCRdb kept only the in-frame ones, dropping some. The table shows roughly 120,000 clones, with approximately 90% occurring only once. The chain is built from TRBV30 and TRBJ2-3; 7 bases line up with TRBD1. The sample was peripheral blood mononuclear cells (PBMCs). The sequence was obtained from a woman under 30. The CDR3 DNA is TGTGCCTGGAGGGGGGCAGGGACAGCGGCTACGCAGTATTTT. Amino acids: CAWRGAGTAATQYF.